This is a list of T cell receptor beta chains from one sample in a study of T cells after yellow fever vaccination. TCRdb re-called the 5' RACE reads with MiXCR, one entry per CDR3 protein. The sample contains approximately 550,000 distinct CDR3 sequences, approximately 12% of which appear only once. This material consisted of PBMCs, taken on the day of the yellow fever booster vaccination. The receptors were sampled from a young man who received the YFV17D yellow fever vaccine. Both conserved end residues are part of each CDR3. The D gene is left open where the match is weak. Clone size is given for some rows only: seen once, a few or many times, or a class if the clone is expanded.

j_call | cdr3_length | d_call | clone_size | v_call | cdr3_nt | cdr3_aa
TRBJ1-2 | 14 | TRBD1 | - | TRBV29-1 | TGCAGCGTTGATCCAGGGGGCTCGACCTATGGCTACACCTTC | CSVDPGGSTYGYTF
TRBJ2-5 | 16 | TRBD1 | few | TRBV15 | TGTGCCACCAGCAGAGGGGGACAGGGGATCCAAGAGACCCAGTACTTC | CATSRGGQGIQETQYF
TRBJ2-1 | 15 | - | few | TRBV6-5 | TGTGCCAGCAGTTACCCGTCTCAGACCTACAATGAGCAGTTCTTC | CASSYPSQTYNEQFF
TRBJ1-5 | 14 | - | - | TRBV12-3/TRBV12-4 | TGTGCCAGCAGTCCGGAACAGCGCAATCAGCCCCAGCATTTT | CASSPEQRNQPQHF
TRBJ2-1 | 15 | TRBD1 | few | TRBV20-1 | TGCAGTGCTTACGACAGGGGAGGCTCCTACAATGAGCAGTTCTTC | CSAYDRGGSYNEQFF
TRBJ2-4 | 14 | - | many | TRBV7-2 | TGTGCCAGCAGCTTAGGGACAGCCAAAAACATTCAGTACTTC | CASSLGTAKNIQYF
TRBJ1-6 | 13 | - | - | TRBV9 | TGTGCCAGCAGCATAAACAGCGGTTCACCCCTCCACTTT | CASSINSGSPLHF
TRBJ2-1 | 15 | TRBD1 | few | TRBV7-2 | TGTGCCAGCAGCTTAGTGGCAGGGGGAGTAAATGAGCAGTTCTTC | CASSLVAGGVNEQFF
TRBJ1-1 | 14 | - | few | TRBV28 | TGTGCCAGCAGTTTTGAAGGGTGGAACACTGAAGCTTTCTTT | CASSFEGWNTEAFF
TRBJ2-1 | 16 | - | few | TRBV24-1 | TGTGCCACCAGTGATTTGCGGGAGAACGCCTACAATGAGCAGTTCTTC | CATSDLRENAYNEQFF
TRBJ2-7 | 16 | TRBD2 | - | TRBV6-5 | TGTGCCAGCAGTTTCTCTCTTTCGAGCGGGACCTACGAGCAGTACTTC | CASSFSLSSGTYEQYF
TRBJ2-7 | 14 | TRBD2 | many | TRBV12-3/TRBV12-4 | TGTGCCAGCAGTTACGGGACTAGTTATTACGAGCAGTACTTC | CASSYGTSYYEQYF
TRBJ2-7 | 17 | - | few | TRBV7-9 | TGTGCCAGCAGCTTCTCGCGGGGCCGTTTAAGCTCCTACGAGCAGTACTTC | CASSFSRGRLSSYEQYF
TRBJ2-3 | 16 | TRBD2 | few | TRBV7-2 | TGTGCCAGCAGCCCCCGGGGTAGCGGGGGCACAGATACGCAGTATTTT | CASSPRGSGGTDTQYF
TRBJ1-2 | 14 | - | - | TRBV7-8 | TGTGCCAGCAGCCCACTGGGAGGCGTGGGTGGCTACACCTTC | CASSPLGGVGGYTF
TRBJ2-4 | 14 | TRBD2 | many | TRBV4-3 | TGCGCCAGCAGCCCTAGCGGGAGAGGTGACATTCAGTACTTC | CASSPSGRGDIQYF
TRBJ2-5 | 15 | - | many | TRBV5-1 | TGCGCCAGCAGCGTAAACCTAGCCCGGGGAGAGACCCAGTACTTC | CASSVNLARGETQYF
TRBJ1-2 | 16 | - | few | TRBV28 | TGTGCCAGCAGTTTATCAGGAGGGAGACGTGACTATGGCTACACCTTC | CASSLSGGRRDYGYTF
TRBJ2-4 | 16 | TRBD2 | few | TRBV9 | TGTGCCAGCAGCGTATTGGCTAGCGGGGGACTGAACATTCAGTACTTC | CASSVLASGGLNIQYF
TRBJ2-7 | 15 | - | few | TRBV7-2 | TGTGCCAGCAGCGCGACTCTGGGGGTAGTCTACGAGCAGTACTTC | CASSATLGVVYEQYF
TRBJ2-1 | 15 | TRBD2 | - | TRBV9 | TGTGCCAGCAGCGTAACCAGCGGGGCCCACAATGAGCAGTTCTTC | CASSVTSGAHNEQFF
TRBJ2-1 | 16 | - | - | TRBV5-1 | TGCGCCAGCAGCGATCAAAGTAGCGGCATGTACAATGAGCAGTTCTTC | CASSDQSSGMYNEQFF
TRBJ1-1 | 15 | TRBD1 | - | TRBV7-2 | TGTGCCAGCAGCGCTAGACAGGGAGCTGTTCCTGAAGCTTTCTTT | CASSARQGAVPEAFF
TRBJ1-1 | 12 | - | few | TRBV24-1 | TGTGCCACCTCGGACGGAACCACTGAAGCTTTCTTT | CATSDGTTEAFF
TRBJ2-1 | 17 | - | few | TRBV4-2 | TGTGCCAGCAGCCAAGACGCAGGGGCGGACTTACGGAATGAGCAGTTCTTC | CASSQDAGADLRNEQFF
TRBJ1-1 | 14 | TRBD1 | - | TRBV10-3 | TGTGCCATCAGTGAGTTAGGGGGCGTCACTGAAGCTTTCTTT | CAISELGGVTEAFF
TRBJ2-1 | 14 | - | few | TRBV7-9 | TGTGCCAGCAGCTGGCCCCGGGGGCTAGATGAGCAGTTCTTC | CASSWPRGLDEQFF
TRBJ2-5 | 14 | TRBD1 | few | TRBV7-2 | TGTGCCAGCAGCTTAGTGGACAGGGTAGAGACCCAGTACTTC | CASSLVDRVETQYF
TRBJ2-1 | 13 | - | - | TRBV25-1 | TGTGCCAGCCGTCCGACAGTCTACAATGAGCAGTTCTTC | CASRPTVYNEQFF
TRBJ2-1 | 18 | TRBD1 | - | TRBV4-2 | TGTGCCAGCAGCCAAGGGAGTTTGGGGACAGGGGCCTACAATGAGCAGTTCTTC | CASSQGSLGTGAYNEQFF
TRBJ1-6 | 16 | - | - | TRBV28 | TGTGCCAGCAGCCCGGGTCCTTTCTCCTATAATTCACCCCTCCACTTT | CASSPGPFSYNSPLHF
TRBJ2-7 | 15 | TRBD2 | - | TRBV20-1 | TGCAGTGCTAGAGAAACTAGCGGGAGAGCCTACGAGCAGTACTTC | CSARETSGRAYEQYF
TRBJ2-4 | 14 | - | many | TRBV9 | TGTGCCAGCAGCGTAGGTGGACAGCTAAACATTCAGTACTTC | CASSVGGQLNIQYF
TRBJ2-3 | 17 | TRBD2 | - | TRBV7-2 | TGTGCCAGCAGCTTGCCCGCGGGACTATCCCTCACAGATACGCAGTATTTT | CASSLPAGLSLTDTQYF
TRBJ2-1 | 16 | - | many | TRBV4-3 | TGCGCCAGCAGCCAAGGGTTAAGTAGCTCCTACAATGAGCAGTTCTTC | CASSQGLSSSYNEQFF
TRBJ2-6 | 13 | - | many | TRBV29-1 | TGCAGCGTTGAAGTCACTGGGGCCAACGTCCTGACTTTC | CSVEVTGANVLTF
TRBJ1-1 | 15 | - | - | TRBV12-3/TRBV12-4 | TGTGCCAGCAGTTTAGTTGGGCAGGGGACCACTGAAGCTTTCTTT | CASSLVGQGTTEAFF
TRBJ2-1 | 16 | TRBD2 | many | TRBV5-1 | TGCGCCAGCAGCTTGCCCGGACTAGCGGGAGTCAATGAGCAGTTCTTC | CASSLPGLAGVNEQFF
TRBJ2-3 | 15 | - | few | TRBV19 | TGTGCCAGTAGCCTCATGGATGGCGGCACAGATACGCAGTATTTT | CASSLMDGGTDTQYF
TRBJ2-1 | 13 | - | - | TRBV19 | TGTGCCAGTAGTTCGGTAGGGCGGAGTGAGCAGTTCTTC | CASSSVGRSEQFF
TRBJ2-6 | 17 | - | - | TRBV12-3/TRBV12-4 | TGTGCCAGCAGTTTTCGCAGGGTATCGGGTGGGGCCAACGTCCTGACTTTC | CASSFRRVSGGANVLTF
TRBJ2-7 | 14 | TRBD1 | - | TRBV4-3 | TGCGCCAGCAGCCGCGGGACAGGGTCCCACGAGCAGTACTTC | CASSRGTGSHEQYF
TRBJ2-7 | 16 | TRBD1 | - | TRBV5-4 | TGTGCCAGCAGCTCGCGGACAGGGTTAAGCTCCTACGAGCAGTACTTC | CASSSRTGLSSYEQYF
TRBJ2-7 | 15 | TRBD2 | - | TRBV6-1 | TGTGCCAGCAGAGGGAGGCTAGCGGGAAGGTACGAGCAGTACTTC | CASRGRLAGRYEQYF
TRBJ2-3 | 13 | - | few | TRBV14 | TGTGCCAGCAGCCAAGACCGGGCGACACTGCAGTATTTT | CASSQDRATLQYF
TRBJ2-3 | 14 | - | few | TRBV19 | TGTGCCAGTAGTATCTCTTCGGCGCCAGATACGCAGTATTTT | CASSISSAPDTQYF
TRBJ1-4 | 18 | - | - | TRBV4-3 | TGCGCCAGCAGCCAAACTACAGGGTTACGTGCAACTAATGAAAAACTGTTTTTT | CASSQTTGLRATNEKLFF
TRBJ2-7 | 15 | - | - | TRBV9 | TGTGCCAGCAGCGTAGCTCCCACAGGGCGCTACGAGCAGTACTTC | CASSVAPTGRYEQYF
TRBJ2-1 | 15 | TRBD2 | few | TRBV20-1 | TGCAGTGCTAGAAAACCCGGGACTAGTGTCGGTGAGCAGTTCTTC | CSARKPGTSVGEQFF
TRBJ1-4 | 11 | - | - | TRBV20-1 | TGCAGTGCTCCCCTGCTGAGAGGGGTTGTTTTT | CSAPLLRGVVF
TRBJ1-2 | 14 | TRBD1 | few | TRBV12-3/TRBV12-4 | TGTGCCAGCAGTGGACAGGGCACTCTCTATGGCTACACCTTC | CASSGQGTLYGYTF